This T cell receptor (beta chain) is from a study of CXCR3-negative and CXCR3-positive naive CD8 T cells (dated by TCRdb to 2018 to 2020). About the full investigation: In total, approximately 130 million TRB reads were obtained, or roughly 1.5 +/- 0.3 million reads per library. The diversity and physicochemical repertoire analyses included 11 donors pooled from two independent experiments. The TRBV-TRBJ cluster analysis covered naive subsets from about 5 donors and memory cells from 3 donors. The paper as a whole reports these results and caveats: Because surface CD5, which is linked to self-reactivity in mice, was comparable between the naive subsets, TCR interaction strength was also inferred from the physicochemical properties of TRB CDR3s. Freshly isolated PBMCs were used for most assays because CXCR3 expression partially decreased after cryopreservation. TRB CDR3s from CXCR3-positive naive cells showed higher hydrophobicity (lower Kidera factor 4), lower energy, and higher strength and volume indices than CXCR3-negative naive cells. Similar TRBV-TRBJ usage was shown by naive CXCR3-negative and CXCR3-positive cells from the same donor, whereas distinct patterns were shown by memory cells. Comparably high repertoire diversity was found in both naive subsets, whereas much lower repertoire diversity was found in memory CD8+ T cells.

The CDR3 spans 15 residues, from the cysteine through the phenylalanine. The protein alone is recorded here. CDR1 and CDR2 (DFQATT, SNEGSKA) derive from the germline V gene (reference sequence). As regards this clonotype: This clone's antigen is unknown.

Sequencer: NextSeq 550. The Human TCR Profiling Kit (MiLaboratory) was used to prepare UMI-labeled 5' RACE TRB cDNA libraries. The full amount of extracted RNA was used for cDNA synthesis, and the full amount of resulting cDNA was used for PCR amplification. Libraries were prepared in parallel with an identical number of PCR cycles. For the original study's pipeline: MIGEC and MiXCR extracted about 48,000 +/- 9,800 unique UMI-labeled TRB cDNA molecules per library, requiring at least two reads per UMI. Each library averaged roughly 40,000 +/- 10,000 functional in-frame TRB CDR3 nucleotide clonotypes without stop codons. After each sample was downsampled to 5000 UMI-labeled TRB molecules, VDJtools was used to calculate diversity metrics such as normalized Shannon-Wiener and Chao1. Clonotype-size-weighted physicochemical properties of the central five CDR3 residues (interaction energy, strength, volume and Kidera factor 4) were computed in VDJtools. Reads reprocessed by TCRdb are summarized as one entry per CDR3 protein sequence, and DNA is absent. The V and J calls, along with clone size, are taken from TCRdb and not from the paper's own processing. Per the sample table, the count is 65,000 to 90,000 distinct CDR3 sequences. The ten largest make up 0.55% to 0.8% of the sample.

Each CD8+ T cell subset was flow-sorted in triplicate, with some 300,000 cells per subset placed directly into RLT lysis buffer. Naive CD8+ T cells were defined stringently as CD45RO-CCR7+CD27+CD95- to exclude memory contaminants. Standard density gradient centrifugation was used to isolate peripheral blood mononuclear cells from buffy coats. A FACSAria III was used to flow-sort naive CD8+ T cells into CXCR3-negative and CXCR3-positive populations. An RNeasy Mini Kit was used to extract total RNA from the sorted cells. The sample taken for sequencing was naive CXCR3+ CD8+ T cells from blood. This specimen's cell subset or site label, per the study, means: CD45RO-CCR7+CD27+CD95- naive CD8+ T cells expressing CXCR3 (TNR3+). Rearrangement joined TRBV20-1 to TRBJ2-7. This receptor was taken from a human donor in good health. Some clones in this sample may be carry-over from other donors' samples. CDR3 loop: CSARDPEGRSYEQYF.